A selection of T cell receptor beta chains follows, all from one sample in a study of T cell repertoires in cytomegalovirus infection. TCRdb processed the reads anew with MiXCR; each CDR3 protein has one entry. The table includes some 940,000 distinct CDR3 sequences, more than 25% detected once. No antigen has been identified for these receptors. The sample was cultured CD8+ T cells from PBMCs, taken from culture after CMV antigen stimulation. All receptors derive from a human donor in good health (CMV status not recorded). Some clones in this sample may be carry-over from other donors' samples. The CDR3 runs from the conserved cysteine through the conserved F or W.

j_gene | v_gene | CDR3aa
TRBJ1-5 | TRBV6-1 | CAASGGRWDQPQHF
TRBJ2-3 | TRBV28 | CAARATDTQYF
TRBJ1-1 | TRBV25-1 | CASSESWGNTEAFF
TRBJ2-7 | TRBV6-1 | CANSDEGYEQYF
TRBJ2-6 | TRBV7-6 | CASSLLRGGGAHSTGANVLTF
TRBJ1-1 | TRBV7-6 | CASSLPTGEDTEAFF
TRBJ2-2 | TRBV27 | CASSPALGGRTGELFF
TRBJ2-1 | TRBV20-1 | CSARTAGSYNEQFF
TRBJ1-2 | TRBV6-2/TRBV6-3 | CASSYSHSGTWEVANYGYTF
TRBJ2-3 | TRBV4-1 | CASSSWLAGEDTQYF
TRBJ1-2 | TRBV6-2/TRBV6-3 | CASSYAVTGPYGYTF
TRBJ2-7 | TRBV5-6 | CASSWDRGPSSYEQYF
TRBJ1-2 | TRBV6-5 | CASSYSLSRSYTF
TRBJ2-1 | TRBV19 | CASTWGGDSYNEQFF
TRBJ2-5 | TRBV9 | CASSDRDRGGVWWETQYF
TRBJ2-1 | TRBV5-4 | CASSLGSFGQDDEQFF
TRBJ2-2 | TRBV6-2/TRBV6-3 | CASLRHTGELFF
TRBJ2-4 | TRBV9 | CASSVGVTGDLRAKNIQYF
TRBJ2-7 | TRBV2 | CASSELIYEQYF
TRBJ2-7 | TRBV6-1 | CASSLRRMVVEGNYEQYF
TRBJ1-1 | TRBV7-9 | CASSLALRTPNTEAFF
TRBJ1-1 | TRBV18 | CASSPEDRGLTEAFF
TRBJ2-5 | TRBV27 | CASSLSILTETQYF
TRBJ2-3 | TRBV4-1 | CASSQDGGGNTDTQYF
TRBJ1-4 | TRBV20-1 | CTTRGQAATNEKLFF
TRBJ2-7 | TRBV5-4 | CASSFSDREPYEQYF